The present T cell receptor beta chain was sequenced within a study of blood T cell repertoires in COVID-19. The overall study: PBMCs, B-cell-depleted T cells, or T cells were the source of the cDNA or gDNA that made up the material.

The V gene lost 3 bases and the J gene lost 7 bases, with 9 bases spanning the gap. The CDR3 is 12 residues long. Per the germline V gene, CDR1 is ENHRY and CDR2 is SYGVKD. TCRdb's table, derived via immunoSEQ multiplex PCR, lists solely in-frame clones and lacks some. The sample shows 290,000 or so clones, roughly four fifths of them seen only once. Sequenced: PBMCs or T cells enriched from blood (not recorded which). J is TRBJ2-5 and V is TRBV10-3; possible D gene TRBD1, 5 bases. The TCR comes from a man aged 35 to 55 who had been exposed to COVID-19. CDR3 sequence reads: CAISDREGTQYF. CDR3 DNA sequence: TGTGCCATCAGTGACAGGGAAGGGACCCAGTACTTC.